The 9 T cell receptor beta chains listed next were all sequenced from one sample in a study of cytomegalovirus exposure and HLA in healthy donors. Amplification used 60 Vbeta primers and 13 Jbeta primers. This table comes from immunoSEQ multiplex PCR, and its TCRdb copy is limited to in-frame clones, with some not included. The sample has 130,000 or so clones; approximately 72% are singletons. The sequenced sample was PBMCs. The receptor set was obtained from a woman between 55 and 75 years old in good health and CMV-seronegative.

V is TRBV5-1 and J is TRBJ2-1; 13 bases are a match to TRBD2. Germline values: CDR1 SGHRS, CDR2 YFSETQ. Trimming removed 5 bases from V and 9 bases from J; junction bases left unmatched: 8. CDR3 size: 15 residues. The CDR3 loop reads CASRGWTSGSGEQFF. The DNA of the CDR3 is TGCGCCAGCAGAGGTTGGACTAGCGGGAGTGGTGAGCAGTTCTTC.

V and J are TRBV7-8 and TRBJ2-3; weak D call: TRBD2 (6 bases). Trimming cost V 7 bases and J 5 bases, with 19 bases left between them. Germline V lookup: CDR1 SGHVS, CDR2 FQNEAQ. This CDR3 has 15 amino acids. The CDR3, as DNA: TGTGCCAGCATCAACCGGAGGGCCGGGAGAGATACGCAGTATTTT. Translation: CASINRRAGRDTQYF. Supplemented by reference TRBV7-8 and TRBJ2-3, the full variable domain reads GAGVSQSPRYKVAKRGQDVALRCDPISGHVSLFWYQQALGQGPEFLTYFQNEAQLDKSGLPSDRFFAERPEGSVSTLKIQRTQQEDSAVYLCASINRRAGRDTQYFGPGTRLTVL.

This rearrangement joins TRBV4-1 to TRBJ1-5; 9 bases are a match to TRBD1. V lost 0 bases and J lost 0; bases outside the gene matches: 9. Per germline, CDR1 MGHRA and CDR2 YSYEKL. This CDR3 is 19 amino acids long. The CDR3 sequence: CASSQDSLGTGFSNQPQHF. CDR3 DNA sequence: TGCGCCAGCAGCCAAGATAGTTTAGGGACAGGGTTTAGCAATCAGCCCCAGCATTTT.

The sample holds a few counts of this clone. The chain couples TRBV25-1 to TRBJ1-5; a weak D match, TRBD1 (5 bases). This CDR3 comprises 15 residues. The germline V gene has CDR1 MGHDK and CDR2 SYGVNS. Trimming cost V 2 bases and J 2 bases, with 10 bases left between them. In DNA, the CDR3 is TGTGCCAGCAGTGAAGGGGCGGCACGCAATCAGCCCCAGCATTTT. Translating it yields CASSEGAARNQPQHF. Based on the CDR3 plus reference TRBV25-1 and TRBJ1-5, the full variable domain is EADIYQTPRYLVIGTGKKITLECSQTMGHDKMYWYQQDPGMELHLIHYSYGVNSTEKGDLSSESTVSRIRTEHFPLTLESARPSHTSQYLCASSEGAARNQPQHFGDGTRLSIL.

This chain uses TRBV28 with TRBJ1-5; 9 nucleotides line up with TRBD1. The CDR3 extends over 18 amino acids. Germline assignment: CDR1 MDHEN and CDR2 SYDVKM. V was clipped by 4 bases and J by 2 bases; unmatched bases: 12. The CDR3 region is CASSSPRQGGYGNQPQHF. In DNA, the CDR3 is TGTGCCAGCAGTTCCCCAAGACAGGGGGGATATGGCAATCAGCCCCAGCATTTT.

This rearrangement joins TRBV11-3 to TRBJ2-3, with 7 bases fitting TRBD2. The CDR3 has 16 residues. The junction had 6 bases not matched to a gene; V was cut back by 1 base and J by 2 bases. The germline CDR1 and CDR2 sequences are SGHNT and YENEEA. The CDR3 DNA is TGTGCCAGCAGCTTAGGGGCCGGGGGGTTCACAGATACGCAGTATTTT. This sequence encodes CASSLGAGGFTDTQYF.

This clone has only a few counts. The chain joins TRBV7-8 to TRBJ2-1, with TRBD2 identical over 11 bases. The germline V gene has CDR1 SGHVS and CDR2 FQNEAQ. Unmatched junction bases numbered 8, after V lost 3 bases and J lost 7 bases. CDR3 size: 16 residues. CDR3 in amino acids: CASSFRLAGPENEQFF. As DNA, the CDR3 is TGTGCCAGCAGCTTTCGACTAGCGGGGCCAGAGAATGAGCAGTTCTTC.

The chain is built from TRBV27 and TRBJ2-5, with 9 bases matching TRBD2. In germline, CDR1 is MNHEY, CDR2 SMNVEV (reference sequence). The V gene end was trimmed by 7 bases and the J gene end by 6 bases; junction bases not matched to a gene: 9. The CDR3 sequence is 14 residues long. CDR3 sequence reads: CASKGSSGGKTQYF. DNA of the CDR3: TGTGCCAGCAAAGGGAGTAGCGGGGGAAAGACCCAGTACTTC.

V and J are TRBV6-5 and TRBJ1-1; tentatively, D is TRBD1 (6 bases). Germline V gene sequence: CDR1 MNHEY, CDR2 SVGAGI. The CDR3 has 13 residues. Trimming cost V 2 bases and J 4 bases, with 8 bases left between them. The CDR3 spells CASSYPGATEAFF. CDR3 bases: TGTGCCAGCAGTTACCCAGGGGCCACTGAAGCTTTCTTT.